Listed here are 7 T cell receptor beta chains from one sample, sequenced in a study of beta chain features in type 1 diabetes. Reverse transcribing all isolated RNA meant expressed TCRB transcripts were sequenced. The data were produced by immunoSEQ multiplex PCR, yet TCRdb's version contains in-frame clones alone and is incomplete. The sample lists about 620,000 clones; 15% to 17% were seen once. Sequencing was done on a sample of naive CD4+ T cells from blood. The receptors stem from a man aged 18 to 30 in good health.

This clone came up a few times. The chain combines TRBV27 with TRBJ1-5; D perhaps matches TRBD1 (5 bases). The CDR3 runs to 15 residues. CDR1 is MNHEY, CDR2 SMNVEV, per germline (reference sequence). Trimming removed 5 bases from V and 4 bases from J, with 15 bases in between. The CDR3 DNA reads TGTGCCAGCAGTCTAAGGAGGGGCTGGAATCAGCCCCAGCATTTT. Amino acid sequence: CASSLRRGWNQPQHF.

This clone was found a few times. The chain's CDR3 is CASSLIGSGADTQYF. CDR3 DNA: TGTGCCAGCAGCTTAATCGGGAGTGGCGCAGATACGCAGTATTTT. The chain uses TRBV7-2 and TRBJ2-3, with D possibly TRBD2 on 6 matching bases. V gave up 2 bases and J gave up 4 bases, with 13 bases separating them. Germline CDR1 is SGHTA and CDR2 is FQGNSA. The CDR3 covers 15 residues. Supplemented by reference TRBV7-2 and TRBJ2-3, the full variable domain reads GAGVSQSPSNKVTEKGKDVELRCDPISGHTALYWYRQSLGQGLEFLIYFQGNSAPDKSGLPSDRFSAERTGGSVSTLTIQRTQQEDSAVYLCASSLIGSGADTQYFGPGTRLTVL.

The chain joins TRBV7-2 to TRBJ2-3; weak D call: TRBD1 (6 bases). CDR3 length: 16 amino acids. V lost 0 bases to trimming and J lost 1 base, with 11 bases between them. Per the germline V gene, CDR1 is SGHTA and CDR2 is FQGNSA. The CDR3: CASSLAARGGTDTQYF. As DNA, the CDR3 is TGTGCCAGCAGCTTAGCGGCCAGGGGAGGCACAGATACGCAGTATTTT. The full variable domain, in which reference TRBV7-2 and TRBJ2-3 provide the parts outside the CDR3, is GAGVSQSPSNKVTEKGKDVELRCDPISGHTALYWYRQSLGQGLEFLIYFQGNSAPDKSGLPSDRFSAERTGGSVSTLTIQRTQQEDSAVYLCASSLAARGGTDTQYFGPGTRLTVL.

The chain uses TRBV5-6 and TRBJ2-1; 9 bases fit TRBD1. V was pared by 0 bases and J by 10 bases, with 8 bases of the junction left unmatched. CDR1 is SGHDT, CDR2 YYEEEE, per germline. The CDR3 loop spans 15 amino acids. This CDR3 reads CASSLAPGQGMEQFF. CDR3 in DNA: TGTGCCAGCAGCTTGGCCCCGGGACAGGGTATGGAGCAGTTCTTC.

This clone was seen a few times. CDR3 nucleotide sequence: TGTGCCTGGCGCGCGGGTGCGGGACCACGCTATGGCTACACCTTC. It translates to CAWRAGAGPRYGYTF. The chain links TRBV30 to TRBJ1-2, with a possible D match to TRBD1 (5 bases). V lost 5 bases to trimming and J lost 4 bases, with 20 bases between them. CDR1 and CDR2 from the germline V gene are GTSNPN and SVGIG (reference sequence). The CDR3 contains 15 residues. Looking up the rest from reference TRBV30 and TRBJ1-2 gives the full variable domain: SQTIHQWPATLVQPVGSPLSLECTVEGTSNPNLYWYRQAAGRGLQLLFYSVGIGQISSEVPQNLSASRPQDRQFILSSKKLLLSDSGFYLCAWRAGAGPRYGYTFGSGTRLTVV.

This clone was counted only a few times. This sequence joins TRBV6-5 and TRBJ1-4; possible D gene TRBD1, 5 bases. Germline V CDR1 and CDR2: MNHEY, SVGAGI. The V and J ends lost 6 bases and 8 bases respectively, with 7 bases between them. This CDR3 spans 11 amino acids. The CDR3 region has the DNA TGTGCCAGCAGCCGGGGGGAAAAACTGTTTTTT. This translates into CASSRGEKLFF.

This clone was recorded a few times. The chain links TRBV13 to TRBJ1-2; 7 bases align to TRBD1. The CDR3 contains 17 residues. V lost 5 bases and J lost 2; bases outside the gene matches: 14. CDR1 is PRHDT and CDR2 is FYEKMQ in the germline V gene (reference sequence). The CDR3 DNA reads TGTGCCAGCAGCCATGGGACAGTCCTCGCCCCAAACTATGGCTACACCTTC. As protein: CASSHGTVLAPNYGYTF.